These 21 T cell receptor beta chains share one sample of origin, sequenced in a study of type 1 regulatory T cells. What these receptors recognize is not known. TCRdb re-called the reads through MiXCR, storing one row per CDR3 protein. This table holds about 74,000 distinct CDR3 sequences, 63% found once. The sample taken for sequencing was cultured T cells, either the whole culture or a sorted T cell fraction (not recorded which). Subset noted: Tr1-enriched cell product generated in vitro against host alloantigens. These receptors were obtained from a human donor in good health.

The chain recombines TRBV5-1 with TRBJ1-5; D perhaps matches TRBD1 (6 bases). This CDR3 contains 16 residues. V was cut by 0 bases and J by 1 base, with 11 bases left in between. Per germline, CDR1 SGHRS and CDR2 YFSETQ. CDR3: CASSLGDRMSNQPQHF. The CDR3 DNA reads as TGCGCCAGCAGCTTGGGAGACAGGATGAGCAATCAGCCCCAGCATTTT.

V usage is TRBV20-1 and J usage is TRBJ2-7, with 10 nucleotides matching TRBD2. V gave up 1 base and J gave up 2 bases; unmatched junction bases: 5. Germline V gene lookup returns CDR1 DFQATT and CDR2 SNEGSKA (reference sequence). The CDR3 contains 15 residues. CDR3 sequence: CSARVGLAVTYEQYF. Here the CDR3 DNA reads TGCAGTGCTAGAGTCGGACTAGCGGTAACCTACGAGCAGTACTTC.

This clonotype was observed a few times. The chain is built from TRBV12-3 or TRBV12-4 and TRBJ1-6; D is uncertain. CDR3 length: 14 residues. V was trimmed by 3 bases and J by 9 bases, leaving 12 bases between them. Here the CDR3 reads CASSFSRRGSPLHF. CDR3 DNA: TGTGCCAGCAGTTTTTCGAGGAGAGGTTCACCCCTCCACTTT.

This clonotype showed up just a few times. The chain employs TRBV20-1 and TRBJ2-5; no firm D call. The CDR3 covers 12 residues. From germline, CDR1 is DFQATT and CDR2 SNEGSKA (reference sequence). V lost 5 bases and J lost 2, with 9 bases in between. The CDR3 DNA reads as TGCAGTGCTGAGCAAGAACAAGAGACCCAGTACTTC. Translation gives CSAEQEQETQYF.

CDR3 amino acids: CASSFLRLAREETQYF. Written as DNA, the CDR3 is TGTGCCAGCAGTTTCCTCCGGCTAGCGAGAGAAGAGACCCAGTACTTC. J is TRBJ2-5 and V is TRBV6-2 or TRBV6-3; D is perhaps TRBD2 (6 bases). Trimming removed 4 bases at V and 3 bases at J, with 18 bases between. This CDR3 has 16 residues. Germline lookup yields CDR1 MNHEY and CDR2 SVGEGT.

The rearrangement uses TRBV20-1 and TRBJ1-1, with D tentatively TRBD1 (5 bases). Germline V gene sequence: CDR1 DFQATT, CDR2 SNEGSKA (reference sequence). This CDR3 has 14 residues. Trimming removed 1 base at V and 3 bases at J, with 12 bases between. CDR3 sequence: CSARGSGGYTEAFF. The DNA of the CDR3 is TGCAGTGCTAGAGGATCTGGGGGGTACACTGAAGCTTTCTTT.

The chain uses TRBV5-1 and TRBJ1-2; 9 bases are a match to TRBD1. This CDR3 is 12 amino acids long. The V segment lost 4 bases and the J segment 8 bases; nucleotides outside the gene matches: 3. CDR1 and CDR2 (germline): SGHRS, YFSETQ. DNA for the CDR3: TGCGCCAGCAGCCGGGACAGGGAGGGCTACACCTTC. Protein: CASSRDREGYTF.

The rearrangement joins TRBV2 to TRBJ1-3; no clear D gene. This CDR3 has 13 residues. V gave up 8 bases and J gave up 0 bases, with 8 bases separating them. Looked up from germline, CDR1 is SNHLY and CDR2 is FYNNEI. CDR3: CASGSYSGNTIYF. DNA for the CDR3: TGTGCCAGCGGCAGCTACTCTGGAAACACCATATATTTT.

The chain uses TRBV19 and TRBJ2-1; the match to TRBD2 covers 7 bases. CDR3 length: 20 amino acids. CDR1 is LNHDA, CDR2 SQIVND, per germline (reference sequence). V shed 2 bases, J shed 7 bases, and the junction held 23 bases outside the gene matches. Here the CDR3 reads CASSIISFRKWASGLNEQFF. CDR3 in DNA: TGTGCCAGTAGTATAATTTCTTTTCGGAAGTGGGCTAGCGGTTTGAATGAGCAGTTCTTC.

CDR3 loop: CASSIPATGGRGIQYF. As DNA, the CDR3 is TGTGCCAGTAGTATTCCCGCGACAGGGGGCCGGGGCATTCAGTACTTC. The chain employs TRBV19 and TRBJ2-4, with 10 nucleotides matching TRBD1. The CDR3 length is 16 residues. Germline lookup yields CDR1 LNHDA and CDR2 SQIVND (reference sequence). V lost 3 bases, J lost 9 bases, and 11 bases stayed unmatched.

This chain uses TRBV4-1 with TRBJ1-5, with a possible D match to TRBD1 (5 bases). Trimming took 1 base from V and 0 from J, leaving 19 bases between them. Germline CDR1 and CDR2: MGHRA and YSYEKL. The CDR3 runs 19 residues. The CDR3 spells CASSQVTGARSYSNQPQHF. Here the CDR3 DNA reads TGCGCCAGCAGCCAAGTAACAGGCGCCCGCTCCTATAGCAATCAGCCCCAGCATTTT.

The J gene is TRBJ2-3, the V gene TRBV7-2; 10 nucleotides line up with TRBD2. J gave up 0 bases and V 6 bases, and 3 bases lay outside the gene matches. From germline, CDR1 is SGHTA and CDR2 FQGNSA. The length of the CDR3 is 15 residues. The CDR3, as DNA: TGTGCCAGCAGTATGACTAGCGGGAGCACAGATACGCAGTATTTT. This codes for CASSMTSGSTDTQYF. Supplemented by reference TRBV7-2 and TRBJ2-3, the full variable domain reads GAGVSQSPSNKVTEKGKDVELRCDPISGHTALYWYRQSLGQGLEFLIYFQGNSAPDKSGLPSDRFSAERTGGSVSTLTIQRTQQEDSAVYLCASSMTSGSTDTQYFGPGTRLTVL.

The V call is TRBV27, the J call TRBJ1-2; TRBD1 might be the D (5 bases). The CDR3 is 15 residues long. The germline V gene has CDR1 MNHEY and CDR2 SMNVEV (reference sequence). Trimming took 4 bases from V and 0 from J, leaving 12 bases between them. CDR3 nucleotide sequence: TGTGCCAGCAGTTATTTAGGGGTTCCTAACTATGGCTACACCTTC. The encoded protein is CASSYLGVPNYGYTF.

V is TRBV29-1 and J is TRBJ2-6; no reliable D call. The CDR3 is made up of 13 amino acids. Germline V CDR1 and CDR2: SQVTM, ANQGSEA. Trimming stripped 5 bases from V and 0 bases from J, with 5 bases between. CDR3 protein: CSVSDSGANVLTF. The CDR3 DNA reads TGCAGCGTTTCCGACTCTGGGGCCAACGTCCTGACTTTC.

The V call is TRBV2, the J call TRBJ2-1, with D possibly being TRBD2 (5 bases). Per germline, CDR1 SNHLY and CDR2 FYNNEI. CDR3 length: 15 residues. V lost 6 bases and J lost 5, with 17 bases in between. This chain's CDR3 is CASRKEGLFDNEQFF. DNA of the CDR3: TGTGCCAGCAGAAAAGAGGGTCTCTTCGACAATGAGCAGTTCTTC. Using reference TRBV2 and TRBJ2-1 for the parts outside the CDR3, the full variable domain is EPEVTQTPSHQVTQMGQEVILRCVPISNHLYFYWYRQILGQKVEFLVSFYNNEISEKSEIFDDQFSVERPDGSNFTLKIRSTKLEDSAMYFCASRKEGLFDNEQFFGPGTRLTVL.

The chain joins TRBV20-1 to TRBJ2-1; D might be TRBD1 or TRBD2, each matching 6 bases. CDR3 size: 14 residues. V was shortened by 1 base and J by 8 bases, with 15 bases between the two germline ends. Germline V CDR1 and CDR2: DFQATT, SNEGSKA (reference sequence). CDR3 residues: CSARGAHGGYEQFF. For the CDR3, the DNA is TGCAGTGCTAGAGGTGCGCACGGGGGCTATGAGCAGTTCTTC.

This clonotype came up a few times. This chain uses TRBV5-1 with TRBJ2-7; 10 nucleotides agree with TRBD2. Germline V CDR1 and CDR2: SGHRS, YFSETQ. The CDR3 totals 15 residues. The V segment lost 3 bases and the J segment 7 bases; nucleotides outside the gene matches: 10. The CDR3 nucleotides read TGCGCCAGCAGCTCCGGAGCGGGAGGGCCTAATGAGCAGTACTTC. This gives the protein CASSSGAGGPNEQYF. Full variable domain (missing parts from reference TRBV5-1 and TRBJ2-7): KAGVTQTPRYLIKTRGQQVTLSCSPISGHRSVSWYQQTPGQGLQFLFEYFSETQRNKGNFPGRFSGRQFSNSRSEMNVSTLELGDSALYLCASSSGAGGPNEQYFGPGTRLTVT.

This rearrangement joins TRBV2 to TRBJ1-5; D not resolved. The CDR3 spans 14 residues. Germline-derived CDR1 and CDR2 are SNHLY and FYNNEI. V lost 8 bases and J 3 bases, leaving 14 bases between the germline ends. CDR3 in DNA: TGTGCCAGCGGGCGGGAGGGTTTCAATCAGCCCCAGCATTTT. This codes for CASGREGFNQPQHF.

V is TRBV6-2 or TRBV6-3 and J is TRBJ2-5, with D possibly matching TRBD1 (8 bases). The CDR3 sequence is 14 residues long. V was trimmed by 0 bases and J by 6 bases, leaving 11 bases between them. Germline CDR1 MNHEY, CDR2 SVGEGT. The CDR3 DNA follows: TGTGCCAGCAGTTACTCACAGGGGGGGAAGACCCAGTACTTC. Translated, it gives CASSYSQGGKTQYF.

This chain links TRBV11-2 with TRBJ2-5; D remains ambiguous. Trimming left V 4 bases short and J 4 bases short, with 16 bases between. The germline CDR1 and CDR2 sequences are SGHAT and FQNNGV. CDR3 size: 15 residues. The CDR3 protein is CASSSRPQDIETQYF. As DNA, the CDR3 is TGTGCCAGCAGCTCCAGACCCCAGGATATAGAGACCCAGTACTTC.

This clonotype has a handful of counts. The V call is TRBV27, the J call TRBJ2-1, with D perhaps matching TRBD1 or TRBD2 (5 bases each). With 5 bases removed from V and 0 bases from J, the gap between germline ends came to 17 bases. The CDR3 is 17 residues long. In germline, CDR1 is MNHEY, CDR2 SMNVEV (reference sequence). The CDR3 DNA is TGTGCCAGCAGTAGCGGCTGGGGGTCGAGCTCCTACAATGAGCAGTTCTTC. It yields the protein CASSSGWGSSSYNEQFF.